This T cell receptor beta chain was profiled in a study of cytomegalovirus exposure and HLA in healthy donors. In the case of this clone: Its antigen is unknown. Other DNA variants within this sample encode the same CDR3.

PCR was performed using 60 Vbeta and 13 Jbeta primers. The repertoire was sequenced with immunoSEQ multiplex PCR; TCRdb's copy has only in-frame clones and lacks some. This sample has roughly 180,000 clones, with around 70% found just once. The length of the CDR3 is 13 residues. Germline loops: CDR1 MDHEN, CDR2 SYDVKM. Trimming removed 2 bases from V and 2 bases from J, with 7 bases in between. Overall study results and limits: Investigators reported approximately 150 TCR beta chains as tied to cytomegalovirus.

The clonotype originates from a male donor in good health and CMV-seronegative. The V gene is TRBV28, the J gene TRBJ2-7; TRBD1 might be the D (6 bases). Sample: PBMCs. The CDR3 region is CASSLGTTYEQYF. CDR3 nucleotides: TGTGCCAGCAGTTTAGGGACAACCTACGAGCAGTACTTC.